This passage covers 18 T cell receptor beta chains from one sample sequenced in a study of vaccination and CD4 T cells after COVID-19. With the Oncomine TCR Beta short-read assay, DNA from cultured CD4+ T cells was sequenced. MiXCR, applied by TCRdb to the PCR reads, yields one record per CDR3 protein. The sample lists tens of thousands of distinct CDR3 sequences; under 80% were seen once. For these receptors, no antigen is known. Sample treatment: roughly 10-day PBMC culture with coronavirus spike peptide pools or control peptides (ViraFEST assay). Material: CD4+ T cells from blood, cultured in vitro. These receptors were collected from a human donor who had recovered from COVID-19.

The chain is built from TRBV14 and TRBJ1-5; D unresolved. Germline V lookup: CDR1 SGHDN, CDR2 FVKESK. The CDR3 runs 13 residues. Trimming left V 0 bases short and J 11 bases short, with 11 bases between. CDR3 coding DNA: TGTGCCAGCAGCCAAGATTTGTTGGGAGCCCAGCATTTT. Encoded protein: CASSQDLLGAQHF.

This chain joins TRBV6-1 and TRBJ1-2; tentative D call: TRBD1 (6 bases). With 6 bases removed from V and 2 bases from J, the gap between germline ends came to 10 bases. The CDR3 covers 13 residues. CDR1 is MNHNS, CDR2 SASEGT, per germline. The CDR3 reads CASSPDRNYGYTF. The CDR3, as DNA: TGTGCCAGCAGCCCCGACAGGAACTATGGCTACACCTTC.

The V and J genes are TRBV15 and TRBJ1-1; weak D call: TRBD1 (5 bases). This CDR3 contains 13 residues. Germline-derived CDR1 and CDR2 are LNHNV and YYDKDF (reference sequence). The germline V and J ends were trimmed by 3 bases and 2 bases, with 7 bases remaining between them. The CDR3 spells CATSRRGNTEAFF. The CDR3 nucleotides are TGTGCCACCAGCAGGAGGGGCAACACTGAAGCTTTCTTT.

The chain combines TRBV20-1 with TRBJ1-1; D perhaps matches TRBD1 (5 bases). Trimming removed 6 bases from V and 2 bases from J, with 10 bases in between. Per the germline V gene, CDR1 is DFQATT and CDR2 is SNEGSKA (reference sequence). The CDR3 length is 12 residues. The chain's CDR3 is CSAIQANTEAFF. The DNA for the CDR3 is TGCAGTGCAATACAGGCCAACACTGAAGCTTTCTTT.

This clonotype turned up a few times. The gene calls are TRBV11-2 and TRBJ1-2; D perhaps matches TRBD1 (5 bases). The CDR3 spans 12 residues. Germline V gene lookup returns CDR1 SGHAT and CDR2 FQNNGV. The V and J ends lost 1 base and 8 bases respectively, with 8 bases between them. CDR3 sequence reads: CASSLGGDGYTF. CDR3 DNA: TGTGCCAGCAGCTTAGGAGGGGACGGCTACACCTTC.

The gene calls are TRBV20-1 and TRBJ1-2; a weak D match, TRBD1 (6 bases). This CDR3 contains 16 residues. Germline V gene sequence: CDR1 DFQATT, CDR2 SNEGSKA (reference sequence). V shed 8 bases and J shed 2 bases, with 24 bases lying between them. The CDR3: CSSETWTAGTNYGYTF. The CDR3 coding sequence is TGCAGTTCTGAAACTTGGACAGCGGGAACCAACTATGGCTACACCTTC.

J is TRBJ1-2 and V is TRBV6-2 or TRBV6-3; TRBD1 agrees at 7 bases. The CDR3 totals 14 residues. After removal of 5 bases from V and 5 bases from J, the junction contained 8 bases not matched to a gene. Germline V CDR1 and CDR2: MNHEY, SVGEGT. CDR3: CASSRPGTDYGYTF. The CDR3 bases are TGTGCCAGCAGTAGACCCGGGACAGATTATGGCTACACCTTC.

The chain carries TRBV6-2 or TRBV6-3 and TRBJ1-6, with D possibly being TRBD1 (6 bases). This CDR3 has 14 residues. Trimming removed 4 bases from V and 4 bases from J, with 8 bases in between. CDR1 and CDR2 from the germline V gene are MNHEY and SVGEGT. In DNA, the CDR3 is TGTGCCAGCAGTTCCGGACAGTATAATTCACCCCTCCACTTT. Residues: CASSSGQYNSPLHF.

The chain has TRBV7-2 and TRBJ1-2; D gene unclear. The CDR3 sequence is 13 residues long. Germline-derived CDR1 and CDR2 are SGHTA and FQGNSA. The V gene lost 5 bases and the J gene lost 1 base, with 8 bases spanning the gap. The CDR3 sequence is CASSPHSNYGYTF. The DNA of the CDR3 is TGTGCCAGCAGCCCTCACAGTAACTATGGCTACACCTTC. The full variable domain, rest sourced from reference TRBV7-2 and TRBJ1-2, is GAGVSQSPSNKVTEKGKDVELRCDPISGHTALYWYRQSLGQGLEFLIYFQGNSAPDKSGLPSDRFSAERTGGSVSTLTIQRTQQEDSAVYLCASSPHSNYGYTFGSGTRLTVV.

This CDR3 is CSAGTGGKNTEAFF. DNA of the CDR3: TGCAGTGCCGGGACAGGGGGCAAGAACACTGAAGCTTTCTTT. The rearrangement uses TRBV20-1 and TRBJ1-1; 12 bases align to TRBD1. This CDR3 comprises 14 residues. The germline V gene has CDR1 DFQATT and CDR2 SNEGSKA (reference sequence). V trimming: 6 bases; J trimming: 1 base; junction bases outside the gene matches: 3.

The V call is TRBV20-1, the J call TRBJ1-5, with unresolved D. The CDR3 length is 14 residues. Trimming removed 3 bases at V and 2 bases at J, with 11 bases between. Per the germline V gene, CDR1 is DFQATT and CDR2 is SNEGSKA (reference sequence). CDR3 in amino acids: CSARDLWGNQPQHF. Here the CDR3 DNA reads TGCAGTGCTAGGGACCTATGGGGCAATCAGCCCCAGCATTTT.

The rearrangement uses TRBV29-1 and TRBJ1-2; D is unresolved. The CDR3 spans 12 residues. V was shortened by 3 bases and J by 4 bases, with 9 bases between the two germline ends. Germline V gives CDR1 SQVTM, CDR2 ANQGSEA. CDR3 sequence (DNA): TGCAGCGTTGAGGACGGACCCTATGGCTACACCTTC. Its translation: CSVEDGPYGYTF.

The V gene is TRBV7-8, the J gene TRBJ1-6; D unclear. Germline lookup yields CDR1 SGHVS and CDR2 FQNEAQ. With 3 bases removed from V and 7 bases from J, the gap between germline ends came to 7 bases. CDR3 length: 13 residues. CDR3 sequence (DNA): TGTGCCAGCAGCTTGGAGCTCAATTCACCCCTCCACTTT. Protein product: CASSLELNSPLHF. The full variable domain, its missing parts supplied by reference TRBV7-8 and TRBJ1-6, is GAGVSQSPRYKVAKRGQDVALRCDPISGHVSLFWYQQALGQGPEFLTYFQNEAQLDKSGLPSDRFFAERPEGSVSTLKIQRTQQEDSAVYLCASSLELNSPLHFGNGTRLTVT.

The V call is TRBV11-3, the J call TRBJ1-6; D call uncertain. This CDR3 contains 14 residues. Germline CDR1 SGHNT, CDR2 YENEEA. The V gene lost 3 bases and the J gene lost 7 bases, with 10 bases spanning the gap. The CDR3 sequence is CASSLTPLNSPLHF. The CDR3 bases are TGTGCCAGCAGCTTGACGCCCCTAAATTCACCCCTCCACTTT. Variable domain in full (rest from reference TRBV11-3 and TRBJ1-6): EAGVVQSPRYKIIEKKQPVAFWCNPISGHNTLYWYLQNLGQGPELLIRYENEEAVDDSQLPKDRFSAERLKGVDSTLKIQPAELGDSAVYLCASSLTPLNSPLHFGNGTRLTVT.

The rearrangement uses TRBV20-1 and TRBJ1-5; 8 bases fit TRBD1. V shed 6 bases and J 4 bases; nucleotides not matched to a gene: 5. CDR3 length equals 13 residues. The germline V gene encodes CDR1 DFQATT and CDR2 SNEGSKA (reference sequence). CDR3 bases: TGCAGTGCCCAAAGACAGGGGAATCAGCCCCAGCATTTT. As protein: CSAQRQGNQPQHF.

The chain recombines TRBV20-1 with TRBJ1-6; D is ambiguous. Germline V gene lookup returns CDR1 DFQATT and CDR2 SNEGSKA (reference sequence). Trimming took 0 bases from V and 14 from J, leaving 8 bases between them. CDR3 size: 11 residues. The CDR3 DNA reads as TGCAGTGCTAGAGATCGATTGACCCTCCACTTT. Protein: CSARDRLTLHF.

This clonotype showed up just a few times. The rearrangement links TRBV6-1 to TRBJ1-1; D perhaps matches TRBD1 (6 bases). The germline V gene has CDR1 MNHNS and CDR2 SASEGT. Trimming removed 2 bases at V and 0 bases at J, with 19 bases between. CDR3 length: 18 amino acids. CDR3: CASSESLGRGRMNTEAFF. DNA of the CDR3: TGTGCCAGCAGTGAATCCTTAGGCAGGGGCCGAATGAACACTGAAGCTTTCTTT.

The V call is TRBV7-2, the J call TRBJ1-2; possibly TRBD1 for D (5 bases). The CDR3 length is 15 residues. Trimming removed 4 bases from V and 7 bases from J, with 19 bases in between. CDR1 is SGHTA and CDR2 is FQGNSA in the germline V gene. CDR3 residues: CASSSGTVLGSGYTF. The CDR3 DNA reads TGTGCCAGCAGCTCCGGGACCGTCCTTGGATCTGGCTACACCTTC.